This T cell receptor beta chain was recovered during a study of shared clonotypes between healthy human individuals. General study points: Blood alone was sampled, and tissue repertoires likely differ.

Comment on this clone: The antigen remains undetermined.

Researchers ran the assay at a deep level. Several immunoSEQ plates held equal portions of the genomic DNA taken from each subset. Libraries were prepared by immunoSEQ multiplex PCR; TCRdb keeps only in-frame clonotypes and omits some of them. The table shows 470,000 or so clones, with approximately 81% occurring only once. Every donor was a Caucasian adult from Nashville, Tennessee. The sequencing sample was made of PBMCs. The sequence was obtained from a woman aged 35 to 49 in good health. Some clones in this sample may be carry-over from other donors' samples.

CDR3 loop: CASVSDGSTGELFF. CDR3 sequence (DNA): TGTGCCAGTGTCTCCGACGGGTCCACCGGGGAGCTGTTTTTT. The chain links TRBV6-5 to TRBJ2-2; no definite D call. CDR1 MNHEY and CDR2 SVGAGI come from the germline V gene. Between the trimmed V and J ends, which lost 9 bases and 4 bases, there was a span of 15 bases. The length of the CDR3 is 14 residues.